This T cell receptor beta chain was found in a study of T cell responses to AZD1222 COVID-19 vaccine. Assay used: immunoSEQ multiplex PCR; TCRdb lists only in-frame clones, some missing. The sample yields 95,000 to 100,000 clones, roughly 83% seen once. A note on this clone: Its antigen remains unidentified.

Points from the study as a whole: In all cases, repertoires were sampled only after the peak T cell response. At baseline, just five or six AZD1222 recipients tested seropositive.

This CDR3 has 17 amino acids. V lost 5 bases, J lost 0 bases, and 14 bases lay in between. Germline V gives CDR1 SGHAT, CDR2 FQNNGV. Pooled together were second doses at about 4 or about 12 weeks. The sequences come from peripheral blood, collected 28 days after the second AZD1222 dose. The V gene is TRBV11-2, the J gene TRBJ2-6, with a tentative D call TRBD1 (6 bases). The TCR originated in an adult who received the AZD1222 COVID-19 vaccine. CDR3 sequence (DNA): TGTGCCAGCAGCGGCCGACAGGAGATCTCTGGGGCCAACGTCCTGACTTTC. Translated, it gives CASSGRQEISGANVLTF.